These T cell receptor beta chains were read from a single sample in a study of blood T cell repertoires in COVID-19. TCRdb keeps only in-frame clones here, not all; method: immunoSEQ multiplex PCR. The sample shows roughly 100,000 clones, roughly nine tenths of them seen only once. Source material: peripheral blood. Receptors were obtained from a man aged 45-65 years with acute or convalescent COVID-19. Each CDR3 is given with its conserved first and last residue. Fields, in order: V gene, J gene, D gene, clone size, CDR3 protein, CDR3 DNA. A D gene is named only where the DNA matches it firmly. Not every row has a clone size; where given, it reads once, few, many or a size class.

v_call: TRBV7-9; j_call: TRBJ1-2; d_call: TRBD1; clone_size: -; cdr3_aa: CASSSTGGGGYTF; cdr3_nt: TGTGCCAGCAGCTCGACAGGGGGCGGGGGCTACACCTTC
v_call: TRBV6-2/TRBV6-3; j_call: TRBJ2-4; d_call: TRBD1; clone_size: -; cdr3_aa: CASSYSDRRFQYF; cdr3_nt: TGTGCCAGCAGTTACTCGGACAGGCGTTTTCAGTACTTC
v_call: TRBV28; j_call: TRBJ2-2; d_call: TRBD1; clone_size: -; cdr3_aa: CASSSTGATGELFF; cdr3_nt: TGTGCCAGCAGTTCGACAGGGGCCACCGGGGAGCTGTTTTTT
v_call: TRBV5-1; j_call: TRBJ1-1; d_call: -; clone_size: -; cdr3_aa: CASSLGPGNTEAFF; cdr3_nt: TGCGCCAGCAGCTTGGGCCCGGGTAACACTGAAGCTTTCTTT
v_call: TRBV27; j_call: TRBJ2-7; d_call: TRBD1; clone_size: -; cdr3_aa: CASSVLGQGRYEQYF; cdr3_nt: TGTGCCAGCAGTGTGCTGGGACAGGGGAGGTACGAGCAGTACTTC
v_call: TRBV11-2; j_call: TRBJ1-1; d_call: -; clone_size: -; cdr3_aa: CASSLSTGTEAFF; cdr3_nt: TGTGCCAGCAGCTTATCGACGGGGACTGAAGCTTTCTTT
v_call: TRBV4-1; j_call: TRBJ2-1; d_call: TRBD2; clone_size: -; cdr3_aa: CASSPQRGGLPEQFF; cdr3_nt: TGCGCCAGCAGCCCCCAGCGGGGGGGCCTCCCCGAGCAGTTCTTC
v_call: TRBV6-5; j_call: TRBJ1-5; d_call: -; clone_size: -; cdr3_aa: CASTLRLSANQPQHF; cdr3_nt: TGTGCCAGCACTCTAAGGTTGTCAGCGAATCAGCCCCAGCATTTT
v_call: TRBV6-6; j_call: TRBJ1-1; d_call: TRBD1; clone_size: -; cdr3_aa: CASSYAGTDNTEAFF; cdr3_nt: TGTGCCAGCAGTTACGCCGGGACAGATAACACTGAAGCTTTCTTT
v_call: TRBV5-7; j_call: TRBJ1-2; d_call: TRBD1; clone_size: -; cdr3_aa: CASSLRGTGGCYGYTF; cdr3_nt: TGTGCCAGCAGCTTGCGCGGGACAGGGGGCTGCTATGGCTACACCTTC
v_call: TRBV20-1; j_call: TRBJ1-1; d_call: TRBD1; clone_size: -; cdr3_aa: CSANDRGLGGNTEAFF; cdr3_nt: TGCAGTGCTAATGACAGGGGCCTCGGTGGGAACACTGAAGCTTTCTTT
v_call: TRBV29-1; j_call: TRBJ1-2; d_call: -; clone_size: once; cdr3_aa: CSVGPGPNYGYTF; cdr3_nt: TGCAGCGTTGGTCCAGGTCCTAACTATGGCTACACCTTC
v_call: TRBV7-9; j_call: TRBJ2-5; d_call: TRBD2; clone_size: -; cdr3_aa: CASSPRSGGAGETQYF; cdr3_nt: TGTGCCAGCAGTCCCCGTAGCGGGGGGGCCGGGGAGACCCAGTACTTC
v_call: TRBV7-2; j_call: TRBJ2-7; d_call: TRBD1; clone_size: -; cdr3_aa: CASSRTGVEQYF; cdr3_nt: TGTGCCAGCAGTCGAACAGGGGTCGAGCAGTACTTC
v_call: TRBV28; j_call: TRBJ2-7; d_call: -; clone_size: -; cdr3_aa: CATAEGYEQYF; cdr3_nt: TGTGCCACCGCGGAGGGTTACGAGCAGTACTTC
v_call: TRBV6-5; j_call: TRBJ1-1; d_call: -; clone_size: -; cdr3_aa: CASSYNVQRHEAFF; cdr3_nt: TGTGCCAGCAGTTACAACGTCCAACGACATGAAGCTTTCTTT
v_call: TRBV6-5; j_call: TRBJ1-4; d_call: TRBD1; clone_size: -; cdr3_aa: CATRDRAEKLFF; cdr3_nt: TGTGCCACCAGGGACAGGGCTGAAAAACTGTTTTTT
v_call: TRBV5-4; j_call: TRBJ2-1; d_call: TRBD1; clone_size: -; cdr3_aa: CASSFGTGRDNEQFF; cdr3_nt: TGTGCCAGCAGCTTTGGGACAGGGAGGGACAATGAGCAGTTCTTC
v_call: TRBV4-1; j_call: TRBJ2-1; d_call: -; clone_size: -; cdr3_aa: CASSQERATSSYNEQFF; cdr3_nt: TGCGCCAGCAGCCAGGAGCGGGCCACAAGCTCCTACAATGAGCAGTTCTTC
v_call: TRBV4-2; j_call: TRBJ1-2; d_call: -; clone_size: -; cdr3_aa: CASSLSGPLDGYTF; cdr3_nt: TGTGCCAGCAGCCTATCAGGTCCCCTGGATGGCTACACCTTC
v_call: TRBV12-3/TRBV12-4; j_call: TRBJ1-1; d_call: -; clone_size: -; cdr3_aa: CASSFQENTEAFF; cdr3_nt: TGTGCCAGCAGTTTTCAGGAGAACACTGAAGCTTTCTTT
v_call: TRBV11-3; j_call: TRBJ2-7; d_call: TRBD1; clone_size: many; cdr3_aa: CASTPGGQGSYEQYF; cdr3_nt: TGTGCCAGCACCCCGGGCGGACAGGGGTCCTACGAGCAGTACTTC
v_call: TRBV5-5; j_call: TRBJ1-2; d_call: -; clone_size: -; cdr3_aa: CASSRGDGSNYGYTF; cdr3_nt: TGTGCCAGCAGCCGGGGGGACGGTTCTAACTATGGCTACACCTTC
v_call: TRBV4-3; j_call: TRBJ1-1; d_call: -; clone_size: -; cdr3_aa: CASSQVVGQGAFF; cdr3_nt: TGCGCCAGCAGCCAAGTCGTGGGCCAAGGAGCTTTCTTT
v_call: TRBV2; j_call: TRBJ1-6; d_call: -; clone_size: few; cdr3_aa: CASKAQGENSPLHF; cdr3_nt: TGTGCCAGCAAAGCGCAAGGCGAGAATTCACCCCTCCACTTT
v_call: TRBV6-6; j_call: TRBJ2-7; d_call: -; clone_size: -; cdr3_aa: CASQSVQGFYEQYF; cdr3_nt: TGTGCCAGCCAATCTGTTCAGGGATTTTACGAGCAGTACTTC
v_call: TRBV11-2; j_call: TRBJ2-2; d_call: -; clone_size: many; cdr3_aa: CASSLLAETYYTGELFF; cdr3_nt: TGTGCCAGCAGCCTCCTCGCTGAAACCTATTACACCGGGGAGCTGTTTTTT
v_call: TRBV5-1; j_call: TRBJ1-1; d_call: TRBD1; clone_size: -; cdr3_aa: CASSLAQGQGGTEAFF; cdr3_nt: TGCGCCAGCAGCTTGGCCCAAGGCCAGGGGGGCACTGAAGCTTTCTTT
v_call: TRBV12-3/TRBV12-4; j_call: TRBJ2-1; d_call: -; clone_size: -; cdr3_aa: CASSLGESLASFF; cdr3_nt: TGTGCCAGCAGTCTCGGGGAATCCCTAGCATCGTTCTTC
v_call: TRBV15; j_call: TRBJ2-5; d_call: -; clone_size: -; cdr3_aa: CATSRVGVQETQYF; cdr3_nt: TGTGCCACCAGCAGAGTCGGGGTACAGGAGACCCAGTACTTC
v_call: TRBV7-2; j_call: TRBJ2-5; d_call: TRBD1; clone_size: -; cdr3_aa: CASSLEAGGLETQYF; cdr3_nt: TGTGCCAGCAGCTTGGAGGCAGGGGGCTTAGAGACCCAGTACTTC
v_call: TRBV19; j_call: TRBJ1-2; d_call: TRBD1; clone_size: -; cdr3_aa: CASGTGDFHGYTF; cdr3_nt: TGTGCCAGTGGGACAGGGGACTTTCATGGCTACACCTTC
v_call: TRBV14; j_call: TRBJ2-1; d_call: -; clone_size: -; cdr3_aa: CASSQTGINEQFF; cdr3_nt: TGTGCCAGCAGCCAGACAGGTATCAATGAGCAGTTCTTC
v_call: TRBV21-1; j_call: TRBJ2-3; d_call: -; clone_size: -; cdr3_aa: CASSPPGQSTDTQYF; cdr3_nt: TGTGCCAGCAGCCCCCCGGGACAGAGCACAGATACGCAGTATTTT
v_call: TRBV11-2; j_call: TRBJ1-4; d_call: -; clone_size: -; cdr3_aa: CASSLRGTTNEKLFF; cdr3_nt: TGTGCCAGCAGCTTACGAGGGACAACTAATGAAAAACTGTTTTTT
v_call: TRBV2; j_call: TRBJ1-1; d_call: -; clone_size: -; cdr3_aa: CASRRRGNTEAFF; cdr3_nt: TGTGCCAGCAGGCGCAGGGGGAACACTGAAGCTTTCTTT
v_call: TRBV5-1; j_call: TRBJ2-3; d_call: -; clone_size: -; cdr3_aa: CASSLGADTQYF; cdr3_nt: TGCGCCAGCAGCTTAGGGGCAGATACGCAGTATTTT
v_call: TRBV30; j_call: TRBJ1-1; d_call: TRBD1; clone_size: once; cdr3_aa: CAWGQTGAPTEAFF; cdr3_nt: TGTGCCTGGGGACAGACAGGGGCTCCCACTGAAGCTTTCTTT
v_call: TRBV11-3; j_call: TRBJ2-1; d_call: -; clone_size: -; cdr3_aa: CASSSGGNEQFF; cdr3_nt: TGTGCCAGCAGCTCCGGAGGCAATGAGCAGTTCTTC
v_call: TRBV28; j_call: TRBJ1-2; d_call: TRBD1; clone_size: -; cdr3_aa: CASDRGRGYGYTF; cdr3_nt: TGTGCCAGTGACAGGGGGCGGGGATATGGCTACACCTTC
v_call: TRBV6-2/TRBV6-3; j_call: TRBJ2-2; d_call: TRBD1; clone_size: -; cdr3_aa: CASSEDRGIAGELFF; cdr3_nt: TGTGCCAGCAGTGAGGACAGGGGGATCGCCGGGGAGCTGTTTTTT
v_call: TRBV5-1; j_call: TRBJ2-2; d_call: TRBD1; clone_size: -; cdr3_aa: CASSLDTYGTGGELFF; cdr3_nt: TGCGCCAGCAGCTTGGATACATATGGGACAGGGGGGGAGCTGTTTTTT
v_call: TRBV7-6; j_call: TRBJ2-4; d_call: -; clone_size: once; cdr3_aa: CASSLSPLGANAKNIQYF; cdr3_nt: TGTGCCAGCAGCTTAAGCCCCTTAGGGGCTAATGCCAAAAACATTCAGTACTTC
v_call: TRBV18; j_call: TRBJ2-1; d_call: TRBD1; clone_size: -; cdr3_aa: CASSPRRGQAVDEQFF; cdr3_nt: TGTGCCAGCTCACCACGCAGGGGACAGGCCGTCGATGAGCAGTTCTTC
v_call: TRBV9; j_call: TRBJ1-2; d_call: TRBD1; clone_size: -; cdr3_aa: CASSAFDRVSNYGYTF; cdr3_nt: TGTGCCAGCAGCGCGTTCGACAGGGTCTCGAACTATGGCTACACCTTC
v_call: TRBV6-1; j_call: TRBJ1-5; d_call: -; clone_size: once; cdr3_aa: CASSEFGGSNQPQHF; cdr3_nt: TGTGCCAGCAGTGAATTTGGGGGGAGCAATCAGCCCCAGCATTTT
v_call: TRBV5-6; j_call: TRBJ1-1; d_call: TRBD1; clone_size: -; cdr3_aa: CASSSVGQGVSEAFF; cdr3_nt: TGTGCCAGCAGCTCCGTAGGACAGGGTGTTTCCGAAGCTTTCTTT
v_call: TRBV3-1/TRBV3-2; j_call: TRBJ2-1; d_call: TRBD2; clone_size: once; cdr3_aa: CASSQEPRGRNSQFF; cdr3_nt: TGTGCCAGCAGCCAAGAGCCTCGCGGGAGAAACAGTCAGTTCTTC
v_call: TRBV3-1/TRBV3-2; j_call: TRBJ2-4; d_call: -; clone_size: -; cdr3_aa: CASSQGPGLAKNIQYF; cdr3_nt: TGTGCCAGCAGCCAAGGGCCAGGTCTAGCCAAAAACATTCAGTACTTC
v_call: TRBV7-8; j_call: TRBJ1-5; d_call: -; clone_size: -; cdr3_aa: CASSPIGQPQHF; cdr3_nt: TGTGCCAGCAGCCCTATCGGTCAGCCCCAGCATTTT
v_call: TRBV3-1/TRBV3-2; j_call: TRBJ2-7; d_call: -; clone_size: -; cdr3_aa: CASSPSKGDTYEQYF; cdr3_nt: TGTGCCAGCAGCCCCAGCAAGGGGGATACCTACGAGCAGTACTTC
v_call: TRBV9; j_call: TRBJ2-3; d_call: -; clone_size: -; cdr3_aa: CASSRLVLGTDTQYF; cdr3_nt: TGTGCCAGCAGCCGCTTAGTTTTAGGCACAGATACGCAGTATTTT
v_call: TRBV15; j_call: TRBJ2-5; d_call: -; clone_size: once; cdr3_aa: CATSRAHLSGGETQYF; cdr3_nt: TGTGCCACCAGCAGAGCACACCTCTCCGGGGGAGAGACCCAGTACTTC
v_call: TRBV18; j_call: TRBJ1-4; d_call: -; clone_size: -; cdr3_aa: CASSPQTGNEKLFF; cdr3_nt: TGTGCCAGCTCACCACAAACGGGAAATGAAAAACTGTTTTTT
v_call: TRBV20-1; j_call: TRBJ2-1; d_call: -; clone_size: -; cdr3_aa: CSAIASHEQFF; cdr3_nt: TGCAGTGCTATAGCTAGCCATGAGCAGTTCTTC
v_call: TRBV11-1; j_call: TRBJ2-1; d_call: TRBD2; clone_size: -; cdr3_aa: CASSTHGGGTNEQFF; cdr3_nt: TGTGCCAGCAGCACCCATGGGGGGGGTACAAATGAGCAGTTCTTC
v_call: TRBV12-3/TRBV12-4; j_call: TRBJ1-2; d_call: -; clone_size: -; cdr3_aa: CASSPPTGYGYTF; cdr3_nt: TGTGCCAGCAGTCCGCCGACGGGTTATGGCTACACCTTC